The rows below give T cell receptor beta chains drawn from one sample of a study of cytotoxic CD8 clonotypes in ibrutinib-treated CLL. TCRdb keeps only in-frame clones here, not all; method: immunoSEQ multiplex PCR. The sample shows some 140,000 clones, 80% to 95% of them seen only once. Sequencing used PBMCs, obtained after 12 months of ibrutinib treatment. The source of these receptors is a human donor with chronic lymphocytic leukemia. The CDR3 runs from the conserved cysteine through the conserved F or W. Each record gives: clone size, CDR3 length, D gene, V gene, J gene, CDR3 DNA, CDR3 protein. The D gene is left open where the match is weak. Not all rows give a size; the values are once, few, many and, for expanded clones, a class.

size: once; length: 15; D: TRBD2; V: TRBV28; J: TRBJ2-7; DNA: TGTGCCAGCAGTCTCACTAGCGGGAGTACCTACGAGCAGTACTTC; CDR3: CASSLTSGSTYEQYF
size: -; length: 16; D: -; V: TRBV5-4; J: TRBJ2-1; DNA: TGTGCCAGCAGCCCACGGACGGAGAGCTCCTACAATGAGCAGTTCTTC; CDR3: CASSPRTESSYNEQFF
size: -; length: 15; D: -; V: TRBV2; J: TRBJ2-1; DNA: TGTGCCAGCATGGCGCGGATGAACTCCTACAATGAGCAGTTCTTC; CDR3: CASMARMNSYNEQFF
size: once; length: 13; D: -; V: TRBV19; J: TRBJ1-1; DNA: TGTGCCAGTAGTATAATCGCTTCCACTGAAGCTTTCTTT; CDR3: CASSIIASTEAFF
size: -; length: 14; D: TRBD1; V: TRBV7-9; J: TRBJ2-7; DNA: TGTGCCAGCAGCTTACCGACAGGGGTCGGCGAGCAGTACTTC; CDR3: CASSLPTGVGEQYF
size: -; length: 13; D: -; V: TRBV14; J: TRBJ2-7; DNA: TGTGCCAGCAGCCACGGCGCGACCTACGAGCAGTACTTC; CDR3: CASSHGATYEQYF
size: -; length: 14; D: -; V: TRBV5-8; J: TRBJ2-7; DNA: TGTGCCAGCAGCTTGGGGGACGTCGCCTACGAGCAGTACTTC; CDR3: CASSLGDVAYEQYF
size: -; length: 18; D: -; V: TRBV4-2; J: TRBJ2-1; DNA: TGTGCCAGCAGCCAAGATGGAATTCGCTTGGCTACGATTTTTGAGCAGTTCTTC; CDR3: CASSQDGIRLATIFEQFF
size: -; length: 14; D: TRBD1; V: TRBV4-2; J: TRBJ1-4; DNA: TGTGCCAGCAGCCTCGACAGGGCAATTGAAAAACTGTTTTTT; CDR3: CASSLDRAIEKLFF
size: -; length: 15; D: TRBD2; V: TRBV5-1; J: TRBJ2-3; DNA: TGCGCCAGCAGCTTGAATCGGGGGGAGTTAGATACGCAGTATTTT; CDR3: CASSLNRGELDTQYF
size: -; length: 16; D: TRBD1; V: TRBV9; J: TRBJ2-1; DNA: TGTGCCAGCAGCCCCCGCCCGGGACAGATCGGCGATGAGCAGTTCTTC; CDR3: CASSPRPGQIGDEQFF
size: -; length: 14; D: -; V: TRBV27; J: TRBJ2-1; DNA: TGTGCCAGCAGCCACTCCGATGGGGTAGATGAGCAGTTCTTC; CDR3: CASSHSDGVDEQFF
size: once; length: 16; D: TRBD2; V: TRBV19; J: TRBJ2-5; DNA: TGTGCCAGTAGTCCTTATAGCGGGAGTTGGGTAGAGACCCAGTACTTC; CDR3: CASSPYSGSWVETQYF
size: -; length: 14; D: -; V: TRBV28; J: TRBJ2-7; DNA: TGTGCCAGCAGTGCGTACAGGGACCACTACGAGCAGTACTTC; CDR3: CASSAYRDHYEQYF
size: -; length: 13; D: -; V: TRBV28; J: TRBJ1-3; DNA: TGTGCCAGCAGTTGGATCTCTGGAAACACCATATATTTT; CDR3: CASSWISGNTIYF
size: few; length: 13; D: -; V: TRBV4-1; J: TRBJ1-4; DNA: TGCGCCAGTAGGGGAGGGACCGGGGAAAAACTGTTTTTT; CDR3: CASRGGTGEKLFF
size: -; length: 13; D: -; V: TRBV11-2; J: TRBJ2-5; DNA: TGTGCCACCGCTCTAGGGGTCGGGGAGACCCAGTACTTC; CDR3: CATALGVGETQYF
size: few; length: 15; D: -; V: TRBV5-1; J: TRBJ1-2; DNA: TGCGCCAGCAGCTTAGACACGGCATCTAACTATGGCTACACCTTC; CDR3: CASSLDTASNYGYTF
size: -; length: 19; D: TRBD1; V: TRBV27; J: TRBJ2-4; DNA: TGTGCCAGCAGTTTATTAGCGTTGGGGGGACAGGGAACCAAAAACATTCAGTACTTC; CDR3: CASSLLALGGQGTKNIQYF
size: -; length: 13; D: -; V: TRBV6-5; J: TRBJ1-4; DNA: TGTGCCAGCAGTTACAGCAGGGATGAAAAACTGTTTTTT; CDR3: CASSYSRDEKLFF